This TCR beta chain was found in a study of blood T cell repertoires in COVID-19. Study overall: Spain, Italy and the United States supplied samples that represented acute and convalescent COVID-19. T cells, B-cell-depleted T cells, or PBMCs supplied cDNA or gDNA.

Per the authors' pipeline: Using reference gene primer amplification, nucleated cell counts were estimated. TCRdb keeps only in-frame clones here, not all; method: immunoSEQ multiplex PCR. V and J calls and clone size come straight from that table; D and trimming were deduced from the DNA. The data contain about 140,000 clones, about three quarters of them singletons. The V gene's germline CDR1 is DFQATT and CDR2 SNEGSKA (reference sequence). The CDR3 consists of 16 residues. Unmatched junction bases numbered 9, after V lost 3 bases and J lost 6 bases. Sequenced material: peripheral blood. This chain joins TRBV20-1 and TRBJ2-1; 12 nucleotides line up with TRBD2. This sequence was found in a woman aged 60-75 years with acute or convalescent COVID-19. Here the CDR3 reads CSASELAGGLGNEQFF. In DNA, the CDR3 is TGCAGTGCTAGTGAGCTAGCGGGAGGGCTGGGCAATGAGCAGTTCTTC.